This T cell receptor beta chain originates from a study of T cell responses to AZD1222 COVID-19 vaccine. Study-wide points: The donor group comprised mostly white British people and more females; the analysis possibly underestimated clonal diversity. Only 5 or 6 people who got AZD1222 tested seropositive at baseline.

Here immunoSEQ multiplex PCR was the method, and the copy in TCRdb shows in-frame clones only, minus some. The data show roughly 100,000 clones, with approximately 88% seen just once and 14% held by the top ten. The CDR3 spans 16 residues. Unmatched junction bases numbered 17, after V lost 11 bases and J lost 4 bases. Germline V gene sequence: CDR1 SEHNR, CDR2 FQNEAQ (reference sequence). For this clone: Its target is not known.

The sample here was peripheral blood, taken 28 days after the second AZD1222 dose. The chain carries TRBV7-9 and TRBJ2-3; 8 positions agree with TRBD2. This sequence originates from an adult who received the AZD1222 COVID-19 vaccine. CDR3 sequence (DNA): TGTGCCGGGAGTCGCGGGGTTAGCGGGGTGGCAGATACGCAGTATTTT. The encoded protein is CAGSRGVSGVADTQYF.